Listed below are T cell receptor beta chains from one sample, sequenced in a study of T cell repertoires in cytomegalovirus infection. TCRdb independently ran MiXCR on the reads; one entry per CDR3 protein. The sample has 200,000 to 300,000 distinct CDR3 sequences; roughly 15% are singletons. The sequenced sample was PBMCs. The receptors shown here come from a human donor in good health (CMV status not recorded). Some clones in this sample may be carry-over from other donors' samples. Both conserved end residues are part of each CDR3. D genes are given only for firm matches. Size is omitted from some rows. Given values are once, few, many or a class for expanded clones.

>NA|TRBV7-3|TRBJ2-1|15|TRBD1
CASSLGTGLQNEQFF
TGTGCCAGCAGCCTGGGGACAGGGTTGCAAAATGAGCAGTTCTTC
>NA|TRBV7-2|TRBJ2-7|15|TRBD2
CASRNSGLAIYEQYF
TGTGCCAGCAGGAACTCGGGACTAGCGATATACGAGCAGTACTTC
>many|TRBV4-1|TRBJ1-1|16|TRBD1
CASSQDHGTGTTEAFF
TGCGCCAGCAGCCAAGATCACGGGACAGGTACCACTGAAGCTTTCTTT
>many|TRBV7-9|TRBJ2-5|16|NA
CASSLVQGTGQETQYF
TGTGCCAGCAGCTTAGTCCAGGGGACCGGTCAGGAGACCCAGTACTTC
>few|TRBV7-3|TRBJ2-1|16|TRBD2
CASSSPRSGMNNEQFF
TGTGCCAGCAGCTCACCCCGGAGCGGGATGAACAATGAGCAGTTCTTC
>many|TRBV7-2|TRBJ2-3|12|NA
CASSLLDITQYF
TGTGCCAGCAGCTTACTGGACATTACGCAGTATTTT
>NA|TRBV7-9|TRBJ2-1|16|NA
CASSPAAGSSYNEQFF
TGTGCCAGCAGCCCCGCGGCGGGGAGCTCCTACAATGAGCAGTTCTTC
>NA|TRBV14|TRBJ1-1|16|NA
CASSRRGPGVNTEAFF
TGTGCCAGCAGCCGTAGGGGTCCAGGGGTAAACACTGAAGCTTTCTTT
>NA|TRBV6-2/TRBV6-3|TRBJ2-7|15|TRBD1
CASKPRDRETYEQYF
TGTGCCAGCAAGCCTCGGGACAGGGAGACCTACGAGCAGTACTTC
>many|TRBV7-3|TRBJ2-4|18|NA
CASSLGPAGESAKNIQYF
TGTGCCAGCAGCTTAGGGCCAGCTGGGGAGTCGGCCAAAAACATTCAGTACTTC
>many|TRBV7-2|TRBJ2-1|15|NA
CASSLDPRLSNEQFF
TGTGCCAGCAGCTTAGATCCTCGTCTCTCCAATGAGCAGTTCTTC
>many|TRBV7-6|TRBJ2-1|12|NA
CASSPVVGVEFF
TGTGCCAGCAGCCCCGTCGTAGGGGTGGAGTTCTTC
>NA|TRBV6-6|TRBJ2-5|16|TRBD2
CASSATSGGFQETQYF
TGTGCCAGCAGCGCGACTAGCGGGGGCTTCCAAGAGACCCAGTACTTC
>many|TRBV3-1|TRBJ1-1|11|NA
CASHTGTEAFF
TGTGCCAGTCATACTGGGACTGAAGCTTTCTTT
>many|TRBV7-3|TRBJ1-1|13|NA
CASSFQPDTEAFF
TGTGCCAGCAGCTTTCAGCCTGACACTGAAGCTTTCTTT
>few|TRBV7-3|TRBJ2-1|14|TRBD2
CASSLYQGGNEQFF
TGTGCCAGCAGCTTATACCAGGGAGGGAATGAGCAGTTCTTC
>many|TRBV11-2|TRBJ2-2|13|NA
CANSETNTGELFF
TGTGCCAACTCGGAGACGAACACCGGGGAGCTGTTTTTT
>few|TRBV5-1|TRBJ2-1|15|TRBD2
CASSLFGLAGETSFF
TGCGCCAGCAGCTTGTTCGGACTAGCGGGGGAGACGTCGTTCTTC
>many|TRBV6-1|TRBJ2-2|15|TRBD1
CASRTGGVNTGELFF
TGTGCCAGCAGAACAGGGGGAGTGAACACCGGGGAGCTGTTTTTT
>many|TRBV7-2|TRBJ1-5|15|TRBD1
CASSARTGSNQPQHF
TGTGCCAGCAGCGCCCGGACAGGGAGCAATCAGCCCCAGCATTTT
>many|TRBV14|TRBJ2-7|12|TRBD1
CASSPDRVEQYF
TGTGCCAGCAGTCCGGACAGGGTGGAGCAGTACTTC
>few|TRBV20-1|TRBJ1-5|14|NA
CSARQGTGNQPQHF
TGCAGTGCTAGACAGGGGACGGGCAATCAGCCCCAGCATTTT
>NA|TRBV20-1|TRBJ2-7|14|NA
CSATPRPSSYEQYF
TGCAGTGCTACCCCTCGTCCATCGAGCTACGAGCAGTACTTC
>few|TRBV28|TRBJ1-6|16|NA
CASSSREGPYNSPLHF
TGTGCCAGCAGTAGCAGGGAGGGACCCTATAATTCACCCCTCCACTTT
>many|TRBV20-1|TRBJ2-2|15|NA
CSAPRQDPLDGELFF
TGCAGTGCTCCTCGACAGGATCCCCTAGATGGGGAGCTGTTTTTT
>many|TRBV28|TRBJ2-7|15|TRBD1
CASRQGQANADEQYF
TGTGCCAGCAGACAAGGACAGGCCAATGCGGACGAGCAGTACTTC
>NA|TRBV28|TRBJ2-7|12|NA
CVAGARGREQYF
TGTGTCGCGGGGGCCAGGGGCAGAGAGCAGTACTTC
>few|TRBV18|TRBJ2-7|14|NA
CASSPPYGGSEQYF
TGTGCCAGCTCACCACCGTACGGGGGTAGCGAGCAGTACTTC
>many|TRBV7-7|TRBJ2-1|13|NA
CASSLAWHNEQFF
TGTGCTAGCAGCTTAGCCTGGCACAATGAGCAGTTCTTC
>NA|TRBV2|TRBJ2-4|12|NA
CASRGDPEIQYF
TGTGCCAGCAGGGGGGACCCCGAGATTCAGTACTTC
>many|TRBV2|TRBJ1-2|14|TRBD1
CASTRQGANYGYTF
TGTGCCAGCACAAGACAGGGGGCGAACTATGGCTACACCTTC
>NA|TRBV19|TRBJ2-1|13|TRBD1
CDSSIQGNNEQFF
TGTGACAGTAGTATACAGGGGAACAATGAGCAGTTCTTC
>few|TRBV28|TRBJ2-7|14|NA
CASFTLTGSYEQYF
TGTGCCAGCTTCACCTTGACAGGCTCTTACGAGCAGTACTTC
>NA|TRBV7-9|TRBJ2-3|16|NA
CASSPPDGGPTDTQYF
TGTGCCAGCAGCCCCCCAGACGGGGGGCCCACAGATACGCAGTATTTT
>many|TRBV25-1|TRBJ2-6|15|NA
CASSDLGAIANVLTF
TGTGCCAGCAGTGATCTGGGGGCAATTGCCAACGTCCTGACTTTC
>few|TRBV4-3|TRBJ2-2|16|NA
CASSQEGGLNTGELFF
TGCGCCAGCAGCCAAGAGGGAGGTCTCAACACCGGGGAGCTGTTTTTT
>many|TRBV7-2|TRBJ1-1|13|NA
CASSSKMGTEAFF
TGTGCCAGCAGCTCGAAGATGGGGACTGAAGCTTTCTTT
>few|TRBV5-1|TRBJ2-2|14|NA
CASSPVSLTGELFF
TGCGCCAGCAGCCCCGTTAGTCTCACCGGGGAGCTGTTTTTT
>NA|TRBV6-1|TRBJ1-6|14|NA
CASTGGSYNSPLHF
TGTGCCAGCACCGGAGGCTCCTATAATTCACCCCTCCACTTT
>many|TRBV7-2|TRBJ2-3|13|NA
CASSLGRMDAQYF
TGTGCCAGCAGCTTAGGGAGGATGGATGCGCAGTATTTT
>many|TRBV7-2|TRBJ2-5|14|TRBD2
CASSLYTGGETQYF
TGTGCCAGCAGCTTATACACGGGAGGGGAGACCCAGTACTTC
>many|TRBV7-6|TRBJ2-7|16|TRBD2
CASSPRSSGPTYEQYF
TGTGCCAGCAGCCCTCGAAGTAGCGGGCCCACCTACGAGCAGTACTTC
>many|TRBV27|TRBJ1-2|13|TRBD1
CASPPTGVHGYTF
TGTGCCAGCCCACCGACAGGGGTTCATGGCTACACCTTC
>few|TRBV20-1|TRBJ2-1|13|NA
CSARQGGYNEQFF
TGCAGTGCTAGACAGGGGGGCTACAATGAGCAGTTCTTC
>many|TRBV7-2|TRBJ1-2|12|NA
CASSLETVKRTF
TGTGCCAGCAGCTTAGAGACAGTGAAGAGAACCTTC
>NA|TRBV20-1|TRBJ2-3|14|TRBD2
CSAEKLAGERTQYF
TGCAGTGCCGAAAAACTAGCGGGGGAGCGTACGCAGTATTTT
>NA|TRBV2|TRBJ1-5|14|NA
CASSEGGNNQPQHF
TGTGCCAGCAGTGAGGGAGGCAACAATCAGCCCCAGCATTTT
>NA|TRBV5-1|TRBJ2-2|15|NA
CASMSGGQNTGELFF
TGCGCCAGCATGTCCGGGGGGCAAAACACCGGGGAGCTGTTTTTT
>many|TRBV12-3/TRBV12-4|TRBJ2-7|14|NA
CASSGPYFPYEQYF
TGTGCCAGCAGTGGGCCTTACTTCCCCTACGAGCAGTACTTC
>many|TRBV7-9|TRBJ2-5|18|TRBD2
CASSFSGLAGGGRETQYF
TGTGCCAGCAGCTTCTCCGGACTAGCGGGGGGAGGTCGGGAGACCCAGTACTTC
>NA|TRBV15|TRBJ1-1|13|NA
CAPSRELDTEAFF
TGTGCCCCCAGCAGAGAACTGGACACTGAAGCTTTCTTT
>NA|TRBV24-1|TRBJ2-1|14|NA
CATSDPDEYNEQFF
TGTGCCACCAGTGACCCGGACGAGTACAATGAGCAGTTCTTC
>many|TRBV7-2|TRBJ2-3|16|TRBD2
CASSLNLAVEGDTQYF
TGTGCCAGCAGCTTAAACCTAGCGGTTGAGGGAGATACGCAGTATTTT
>many|TRBV2|TRBJ2-2|15|NA
CASSWLAPNTGELFF
TGTGCCAGCAGTTGGCTAGCGCCGAACACCGGGGAGCTGTTTTTT
>few|TRBV6-2/TRBV6-3|TRBJ2-4|16|TRBD2
CASSQRETLAKNIQYF
TGTGCCAGCAGTCAGCGGGAGACCCTAGCCAAAAACATTCAGTACTTC
>many|TRBV5-5|TRBJ2-1|15|TRBD2
CASSSGLAGGNEQFF
TGTGCCAGCAGCTCCGGACTAGCGGGGGGGAATGAGCAGTTCTTC
>NA|TRBV9|TRBJ2-4|17|TRBD2
CASSLGLAGGVENIQYF
TGTGCCAGCAGCCTGGGACTAGCGGGAGGGGTAGAAAACATTCAGTACTTC
>many|TRBV7-2|TRBJ2-5|14|NA
CASSLGVGGETQYF
TGTGCCAGCAGCTTAGGAGTCGGAGGAGAGACCCAGTACTTC
>few|TRBV20-1|TRBJ1-1|14|NA
CSAPRAAPWAEAFF
TGCAGTGCTCCCCGTGCGGCGCCTTGGGCTGAAGCTTTCTTT
>many|TRBV23-1|TRBJ1-5|13|NA
CASSRRDNQPQHF
TGCGCCAGCAGTCGTCGGGACAATCAGCCCCAGCATTTT